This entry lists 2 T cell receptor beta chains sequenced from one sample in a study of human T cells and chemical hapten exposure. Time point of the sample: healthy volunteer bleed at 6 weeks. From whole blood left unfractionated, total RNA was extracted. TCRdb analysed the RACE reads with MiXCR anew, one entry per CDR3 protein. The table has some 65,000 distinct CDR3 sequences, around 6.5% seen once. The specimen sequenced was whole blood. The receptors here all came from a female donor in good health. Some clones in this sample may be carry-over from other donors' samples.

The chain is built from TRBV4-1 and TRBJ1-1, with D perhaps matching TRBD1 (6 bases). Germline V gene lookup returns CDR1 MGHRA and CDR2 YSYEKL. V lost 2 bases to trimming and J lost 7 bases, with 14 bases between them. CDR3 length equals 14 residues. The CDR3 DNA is TGCGCCAGCAGCCAAAAGGGGGATTGGGGTGAAGCTTTCTTT. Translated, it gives CASSQKGDWGEAFF.

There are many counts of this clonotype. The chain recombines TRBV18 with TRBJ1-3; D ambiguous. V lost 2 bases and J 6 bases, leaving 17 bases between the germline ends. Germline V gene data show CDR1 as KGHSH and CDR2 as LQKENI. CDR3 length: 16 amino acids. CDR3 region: CASSPSAGLMANTIYF. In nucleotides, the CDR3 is TGTGCCAGCTCACCATCGGCAGGATTAATGGCAAACACCATATATTTT.